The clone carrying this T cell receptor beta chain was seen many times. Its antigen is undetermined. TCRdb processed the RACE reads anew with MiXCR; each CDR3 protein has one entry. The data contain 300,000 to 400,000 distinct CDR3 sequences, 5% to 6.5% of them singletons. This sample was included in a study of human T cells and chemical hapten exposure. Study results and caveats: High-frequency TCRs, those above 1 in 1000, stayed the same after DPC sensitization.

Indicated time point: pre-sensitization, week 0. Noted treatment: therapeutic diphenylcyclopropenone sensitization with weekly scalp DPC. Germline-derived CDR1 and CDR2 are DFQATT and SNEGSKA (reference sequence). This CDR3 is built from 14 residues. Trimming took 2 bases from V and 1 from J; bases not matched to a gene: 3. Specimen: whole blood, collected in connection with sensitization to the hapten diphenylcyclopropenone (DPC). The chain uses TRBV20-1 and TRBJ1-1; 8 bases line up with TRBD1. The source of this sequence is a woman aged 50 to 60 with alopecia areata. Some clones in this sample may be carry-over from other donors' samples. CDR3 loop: CSARSGTGNTEAFF. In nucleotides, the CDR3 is TGCAGTGCTAGAAGTGGGACAGGGAACACTGAAGCTTTCTTT.